A single sample gave rise to the 30 T cell receptor beta chains below, sequenced in a study of molecular identifiers for immune sequencing clone quantification (dated by TCRdb to 2017 to 2018). Libraries came from PCR. Instrument on record: Illumina MiSeq. The raw public data were reprocessed by TCRdb itself: fastp quality trimming at Q25, MiXCR clonotype calling, in-frame beta chains only. Rows matching on CDR3 protein sequence are summarized as one entry with the most common DNA and genes. For this sample there are tens of thousands of distinct CDR3 sequences; 18% appear just once. About 7% of the sample goes to the ten largest clones. The source material was naive CD8+ T cells from blood, with Jurkat cell RNA spiked in. What this sample's cell subset or site label stands for: FACS-sorted CD8+CD4-CCR7+CD45RA+ naive T cells. The receptors stem from a human donor in good health. Some libraries in this study had Jurkat cell RNA spiked in.

With regard to this clonotype: The CDR3 end shows no conserved phenylalanine or tryptophan, and so a read error is likely. The chain links TRBV27 to TRBJ1-2; 7 bases agree with TRBD1. This CDR3 has 14 amino acids. Germline V gives CDR1 MNHEY, CDR2 SMNVEV (reference sequence). The V gene end was trimmed by 5 bases and the J gene end by 6 bases; junction bases not matched to a gene: 9. The CDR3 loop reads CASSTSSGGNGYTL. CDR3 nucleotides: TGTGCCAGCAGTACGAGTTCAGGGGGTAATGGCTACACCCTC.

This clonotype was counted ten times or more. V gene TRBV9 combines with J gene TRBJ2-4; D might be TRBD1 or TRBD2, each matching 6 bases. Germline lookup yields CDR1 SGDLS and CDR2 YYNGEE. Trimming stripped 0 bases from V and 1 base from J, with 11 bases between. The CDR3 loop spans 16 amino acids. The CDR3 coding sequence is TGTGCCAGCAGCGTAGACGGGGGCAGGGCCAAAAACATTCAGTACTTC. Translating it yields CASSVDGGRAKNIQYF.

This sequence joins TRBV4-2 and TRBJ2-7; D unclear. Germline V lookup: CDR1 LGHNA, CDR2 YNFKEQ. Trimming pared 3 bases from V and 0 bases from J, leaving 12 bases between. The CDR3 runs to 15 residues. DNA for the CDR3: TGTGCCAGCAGCCAGCCTATGGGAAGCTCCTACGAGCAGTACTTC. It encodes CASSQPMGSSYEQYF.

The V and J genes are TRBV9 and TRBJ2-3; the match to TRBD2 covers 10 bases. Unmatched junction bases numbered 2, after V lost 3 bases and J lost 4 bases. Germline lookup yields CDR1 SGDLS and CDR2 YYNGEE. The length of the CDR3 is 14 residues. The CDR3 is CASSEAGGPDTQYF. Written as DNA, the CDR3 is TGTGCCAGCAGCGAAGCGGGAGGGCCAGATACGCAGTATTTT.

This clonotype was observed many times. V and J are TRBV7-9 and TRBJ1-5; a possible D gene is TRBD1 (6 bases). Trimming took off 5 bases at V and 0 bases at J, with 11 bases between the two ends. The CDR3 spans 15 residues. Germline loops: CDR1 SEHNR, CDR2 FQNEAQ (reference sequence). CDR3 coding DNA: TGTGCCAGCAGCCTACAGGGTAGTAGCAATCAGCCCCAGCATTTT. Its translation is CASSLQGSSNQPQHF.

This clonotype was recorded at least ten times. This chain joins TRBV19 and TRBJ2-1, with 14 bases that match TRBD2. The J segment lost 4 bases and the V segment lost 3 bases, leaving 8 bases of the junction unmatched. Per germline, CDR1 LNHDA and CDR2 SQIVND (reference sequence). The CDR3 spans 18 residues. The chain's CDR3 is CASSIRLAGGPAYNEQFF. CDR3 bases: TGTGCCAGTAGTATTCGACTAGCGGGAGGGCCGGCGTACAATGAGCAGTTCTTC. Full variable domain (missing parts from reference TRBV19 and TRBJ2-1): DGGITQSPKYLFRKEGQNVTLSCEQNLNHDAMYWYRQDPGQGLRLIYYSQIVNDFQKGDIAEGYSVSREKKESFPLTVTSAQKNPTAFYLCASSIRLAGGPAYNEQFFGPGTRLTVL.

This chain joins TRBV12-3 or TRBV12-4 and TRBJ2-7; D is tentatively TRBD1 or TRBD2 (5 bases each). The CDR3 runs 14 residues. With 5 bases removed from V and 2 bases from J, the gap between germline ends came to 13 bases. The CDR3 protein is CASSPRGPAYEQYF. The CDR3, as DNA: TGTGCCAGCAGTCCCCGGGGCCCCGCCTACGAGCAGTACTTC.

About this clonotype: A much bigger clone sits one base away, suggesting this may be a read error. The chain recombines TRBV4-1 with TRBJ1-1; D is possibly TRBD1 (6 bases). Germline CDR1 is MGHRA and CDR2 is YSYEKL. The CDR3 covers 14 residues. The CDR3 DNA sequence: TGCGCCAGCGGCCAAGTGGGGGGGGCGACTGAAGCTTTCTTT. This encodes CASGQVGGATEAFF.

This clonotype was recorded a few times. V and J are TRBV7-2 and TRBJ2-3; maybe TRBD2 (6 bases). The CDR3 extends over 15 amino acids. The germline V gene encodes CDR1 SGHTA and CDR2 FQGNSA. The V and J ends lost 5 bases and 4 bases respectively, with 16 bases between them. CDR3 DNA sequence: TGTGCCAGCAGCCCCCCCGCTAGCGTCCCAGATACGCAGTATTTT. Residues: CASSPPASVPDTQYF.

The table lists this clonotype with a few counts. This rearrangement joins TRBV12-3 or TRBV12-4 to TRBJ2-7; the D gene is possibly TRBD2 (6 bases). The CDR3 is 13 amino acids. V lost 7 bases, J lost 1 base, and 11 bases lay in between. In nucleotides, the CDR3 is TGTGCCAGCAAAGCGGAGGGGTCCTACGAGCAGTACTTC. It translates to CASKAEGSYEQYF.

This clonotype was counted many times. The chain couples TRBV5-6 to TRBJ1-6; 10 bases agree with TRBD1. V was pared by 1 base and J by 10 bases, with 8 bases of the junction left unmatched. Germline V lookup: CDR1 SGHDT, CDR2 YYEEEE. This CDR3 comprises 16 residues. DNA of the CDR3: TGTGCCAGCAGCTTGAACGTCGGACAGGGGGACTCACCCCTCCACTTT. Protein sequence: CASSLNVGQGDSPLHF.

Concerning this clonotype itself: This may come from a read error, since a much larger clone is one base off. The chain has TRBV6-1 and TRBJ2-7, with TRBD1 matching over 8 bases. The germline CDR1 and CDR2 sequences are MNHNS and SASEGT. CDR3 length: 13 amino acids. The CDR3 coding sequence is TGTGCCAGCAGAACGACAGGGGCCTACGATCAGTACTTC. Its protein product is CASRTTGAYDQYF.

This clonotype was seen ten or more times. The chain joins TRBV13 to TRBJ2-3; D is unclear. V dropped 5 bases and J dropped 0 bases, with 6 bases sitting between them. CDR3 length: 13 residues. The germline gives CDR1 PRHDT, CDR2 FYEKMQ (reference sequence). In nucleotides, the CDR3 is TGTGCCAGCAGCGGTGGGAGCACAGATACGCAGTATTTT. Amino acids: CASSGGSTDTQYF.

Comments on this clonotype: This may arise from a read error, as a much more abundant clone is one base away. The V and J genes are TRBV3-1 and TRBJ2-7; 8 bases match TRBD1. Germline V CDR1 and CDR2: LGHDT, YNNKEL (reference sequence). The CDR3 is 17 amino acids. V dropped 1 base and J dropped 0; count of bases not matched to a gene: 8. CDR3 coding DNA: TGTGCCAGCAGCCAAGGTAGGACAGGGACCCTCTCCTACGAGCAGTACTTC. Protein product: CASSQGRTGTLSYEQYF.

This clonotype was recorded at least ten times. The rearrangement uses TRBV29-1 and TRBJ2-2; 12 nucleotides match TRBD2. Germline loops: CDR1 SQVTM, CDR2 ANQGSEA. V lost 7 bases and J lost 6; bases outside the gene matches: 0. This CDR3 has 12 amino acids. CDR3 sequence (DNA): TGCAGCGCTAGCGGGAGGGCCGGGGAGCTGTTTTTT. Amino acids: CSASGRAGELFF.

This clonotype has just a few counts. Just one base apart from a much larger clone, this may be a read error. The chain is built from TRBV28 and TRBJ1-4, with D perhaps matching TRBD1 (6 bases). Germline V gene data show CDR1 as MDHEN and CDR2 as SYDVKM. The CDR3 spans 14 residues. Trimming cost V 11 bases and J 0 bases, with 13 bases left between them. The CDR3 DNA is TGTGCCGCCCAGGGGATATCAACTAATGAAAAACTGTTTTTT. This encodes CAAQGISTNEKLFF.

The CDR3 region has the DNA TGTGCCAGTAGTATAGGGCGCGTTCAGCAGTTCTTC. Its protein product is CASSIGRVQQFF. The chain joins TRBV19 to TRBJ2-1; D remains ambiguous. Germline assignment: CDR1 LNHDA and CDR2 SQIVND (reference sequence). The CDR3 sequence is 12 residues long. Between the trimmed V and J ends, which lost 1 base and 11 bases, there was a span of 9 bases.

At least ten counts were recorded for this clonotype. The chain is built from TRBV7-6 and TRBJ1-4, with D uncertain. V lost 5 bases and J 3 bases, leaving 10 bases between the germline ends. This CDR3 is built from 14 residues. Germline assignment: CDR1 SGHVS and CDR2 FNYEAQ. The CDR3: CASSPGSANEKLFF. DNA for the CDR3: TGTGCCAGCAGCCCGGGATCGGCTAATGAAAAACTGTTTTTT.

The chain employs TRBV7-9 and TRBJ2-3; D remains unclear. Germline V gene sequence: CDR1 SEHNR, CDR2 FQNEAQ (reference sequence). V lost 7 bases and J 3 bases, leaving 2 bases between the germline ends. CDR3 size: 10 residues. CDR3 bases: TGTGCCAGCATGACAGATACGCAGTATTTT. Its translation is CASMTDTQYF.

Turning to this clonotype: A read error may explain this, as a much larger clone is one base away. This sequence joins TRBV15 and TRBJ2-7; D is possibly TRBD1 (6 bases). From germline, CDR1 is LNHNV and CDR2 YYDKDF (reference sequence). Trimming removed 9 bases at V and 5 bases at J, with 14 bases between. The CDR3 loop spans 12 amino acids. Written as DNA, the CDR3 is TGTGCCACGAGGGGGACAAAAGACGAGCAGTACTTC. The encoded protein is CATRGTKDEQYF.

This clonotype was counted many times. The chain links TRBV28 to TRBJ2-5; 12 nucleotides align to TRBD2. The CDR3 sequence is 14 residues long. Germline V gene lookup returns CDR1 MDHEN and CDR2 SYDVKM. The junction had 7 bases not matched to a gene; V was cut back by 6 bases and J by 8 bases. The CDR3 coding sequence is TGTGCCAGCAGCCGAGGACTAGCGGGAATTACCCAGTACTTC. This gives the protein CASSRGLAGITQYF. The full variable domain, in which reference TRBV28 and TRBJ2-5 provide the parts outside the CDR3, is DVKVTQSSRYLVKRTGEKVFLECVQDMDHENMFWYRQDPGLGLRLIYFSYDVKMKEKGDIPEGYSVSREKKERFSLILESASTNQTSMYLCASSRGLAGITQYFGPGTRLLVL.

Of note for this clonotype: A junction boundary mismatches the germline segment, possibly from a read error. This rearrangement joins TRBV28 to TRBJ2-7, with 8 bases matching TRBD2. This CDR3 is 11 amino acids long. Germline V gene data show CDR1 as MDHEN and CDR2 as SYDVKM. Here the CDR3 reads CVSGRIDEQYF. CDR3 in DNA: TGTGTCAGCGGGAGAATCGACGAGCAGTACTTC.

Details on this clonotype: A much larger clone lies a single base off, so this may be a read error. The rearrangement links TRBV7-8 to TRBJ2-1, with D perhaps TRBD2 (5 bases). From germline, CDR1 is SGHVS and CDR2 FQNEAQ. The CDR3 contains 14 residues. Here the CDR3 DNA reads TGTGCCAGCAGCTCTCGCGGGCAATACAATGAGCGGTTCTTC. Translated: CASSSRGQYNERFF.

The sample holds a few counts of this clonotype. The V call is TRBV9, the J call TRBJ2-3, with TRBD1 as a possible D gene (6 bases). Deletions cut 2 bases from V and 5 bases from J, with 12 bases between. CDR1 and CDR2 from the germline V gene are SGDLS and YYNGEE. CDR3 length: 14 amino acids. DNA for the CDR3: TGTGCCAGCAGCGTCCCAGAGACAGGAGATACGCAGTATTTT. As protein: CASSVPETGDTQYF.

Many counts were recorded for this clonotype. The V and J genes are TRBV15 and TRBJ1-5; TRBD1 might be the D (5 bases). Germline V gene lookup returns CDR1 LNHNV and CDR2 YYDKDF (reference sequence). V lost 2 bases to trimming and J lost 1 base, with 9 bases between them. CDR3 size: 15 residues. The CDR3 DNA reads TGTGCCACCAGCAGACAGGGTTCCAGCAATCAGCCCCAGCATTTT. Translating it yields CATSRQGSSNQPQHF.

This clonotype was detected ten times or more. This chain links TRBV6-7 with TRBJ1-5; a weak D match, TRBD1 (5 bases). TRBV6-7 counts as an open reading frame of uncertain function. With 8 bases removed from V and 0 bases from J, the gap between germline ends came to 11 bases. This CDR3 spans 14 amino acids. The CDR3 nucleotides read TGTGCCAGCCGCGGACATCATAGCAATCAGCCCCAGCATTTT. Its translation: CASRGHHSNQPQHF.

This clonotype was observed at least ten times. The V call is TRBV15, the J call TRBJ1-5; D perhaps matches TRBD1 (5 bases). This CDR3 spans 14 amino acids. The ends were cut back, 6 bases at V and 8 bases at J, with 17 bases in the middle. Germline V lookup: CDR1 LNHNV, CDR2 YYDKDF (reference sequence). Written as DNA, the CDR3 is TGTGCCACCAGTACCCCCCAGGGTACGGAGCCCCAGCATTTT. Translation gives CATSTPQGTEPQHF.

This clonotype was seen ten or more times. Germline is not matched at one junction end, which may reflect a read error. The chain is built from TRBV7-3 and TRBJ2-3, with D possibly TRBD2 on 6 matching bases. CDR1 is SGHTA, CDR2 FQGTGA, per germline. The CDR3 runs to 15 residues. The chain's CDR3 is CASSLTGGGTDTQYF. In DNA, the CDR3 is TGTGCCAGCAGCTTAACTGGGGGAGGCACCGATACGCAGTATTTT.

In the case of this clonotype: A clone one base away is much larger, so this may be a read error. The genes are TRBV20-1 and TRBJ1-1; possible D gene TRBD1, 5 bases. Germline lookup yields CDR1 DFQATT and CDR2 SNEGSKA (reference sequence). The CDR3 totals 15 residues. The V gene lost 0 bases and the J gene lost 5 bases, with 16 bases spanning the gap. Written as DNA, the CDR3 is TGCAGTGCTAGAGATCGGGACTGCCCGACGACTGAAGCTTTCTTT. Its translation is CSARDRDCPTTEAFF.

This clonotype was counted ten times or more. The chain recombines TRBV7-6 with TRBJ2-3, with 10 positions matching TRBD2. CDR3 length: 15 amino acids. Germline CDR1 reads SGHVS; CDR2 reads FNYEAQ. V shed 5 bases and J 6 bases; nucleotides not matched to a gene: 8. This chain's CDR3 is CASSQSGRAWDTQYF. The CDR3 nucleotides read TGTGCCAGCAGCCAAAGCGGGAGGGCCTGGGATACGCAGTATTTT.